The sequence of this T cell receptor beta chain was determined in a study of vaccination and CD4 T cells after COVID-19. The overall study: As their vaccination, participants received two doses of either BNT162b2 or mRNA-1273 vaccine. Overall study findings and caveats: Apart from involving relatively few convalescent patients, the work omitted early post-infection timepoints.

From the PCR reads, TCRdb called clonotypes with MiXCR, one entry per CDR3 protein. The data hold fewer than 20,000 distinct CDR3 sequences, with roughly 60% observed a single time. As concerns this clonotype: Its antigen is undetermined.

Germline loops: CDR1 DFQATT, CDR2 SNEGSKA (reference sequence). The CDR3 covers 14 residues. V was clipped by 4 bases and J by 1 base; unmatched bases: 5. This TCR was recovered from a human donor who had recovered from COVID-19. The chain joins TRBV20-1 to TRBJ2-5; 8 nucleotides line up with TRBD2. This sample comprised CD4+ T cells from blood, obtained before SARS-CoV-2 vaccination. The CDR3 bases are TGCAGTGCTACGAGCGGGAGCGCCCAAGAGACCCAGTACTTC. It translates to CSATSGSAQETQYF.